This T cell receptor (beta chain) stems from a study of blood T cell repertoires in COVID-19 (dated by TCRdb to about 2020). For the wider study: The collaborator samples originated in the United States, Italy and Spain and spanned the acute and convalescent phases of COVID-19. The material from the prospective study consisted of cDNA or gDNA derived from T cells, B-cell-depleted T cells, or PBMCs. The dataset comprised deeply sampled blood TCRbeta repertoires from subjects exposed to, actively infected with, or recovered from COVID-19. A freely available public database, intended as a resource for researchers studying the immune response to SARS-CoV-2, is where the repertoires were released. The samples were drawn from two sources: the first 160 participants of the ongoing ImmuneRACE study, and over 1,000 subjects contributed by 6 global collaborators. Sample metadata almost always included a de-identified subject ID, COVID-19 status, age in years and sex. Where available, HLA class I and class II types were obtained from metadata supplied by the sample provider rather than from assay-based typing.

The CDR3 has 15 amino acids, counting the end cysteine and phenylalanine. The entry retains the CDR3 DNA only, 45 bases that are in frame from base 1. The germline V gene specifies SGHRS as CDR1 and YFSETQ as CDR2. The junction carries 14 bases between V and J, which are trimmed by 2 bases and 5 bases respectively. TCRbeta CDR3 regions were amplified from genomic DNA by means of the immunoSEQ Assay, a bias-controlled multiplex PCR. Per the authors' processing: Within the assay, amplification of reference gene primers was used to estimate how many nucleated cells each sample contained. Sequence reads were collapsed and filtered to measure the absolute abundance of every unique TCRbeta CDR3 rearrangement. For each sample, productive Simpson clonality was calculated by taking the square root of Simpson's diversity index across productive rearrangements. TCRdb mirrors the immuneACCESS table, restricted to in-frame sequences. Some clones are absent from its copies; in checked studies, under half trace to an unresolved V gene, and the reason for the others is unknown. D and trimming come from the DNA, and the V and J calls and clone size come from that table. Across this sample there are tens of thousands of clones, with just under 85% seen only once. Over 2.5% of the sample is held by the ten biggest clonotypes.

What the work shows at the level of the full study, not this receptor alone: The quantity of clinical and demographic metadata differed by source and by participant and was supplied without curation.

Whole blood was collected in K2EDTA tubes by collaborating institutions according to the institutions' own protocols. For TCRbeta analysis, collaborators shipped samples as frozen whole blood, isolated PBMCs, or DNA extracted from either of those sample types. A remark on this clone: This clone's antigen is unknown. No quality values exist for individual bases; no much larger clone is one base distant.

The receptor chain draws on TRBV5-1 and TRBJ1-5, with no confidently assigned D gene. The clonotype originates from a woman aged 55-70 years with acute or convalescent COVID-19. Specimen: peripheral blood. The CDR3 in this case is CASSFNGGEYQPQHF. The DNA sequence is TGCGCCAGCAGCTTTAACGGCGGGGAATATCAGCCCCAGCATTTT.